Listed below are T cell receptor beta chains from one sample, sequenced in a study of healthy donors' naive CD4 and CD8 T cells. MiXCR was run by TCRdb on the reads, yielding one entry per CDR3 protein. The table includes around 200,000 distinct CDR3 sequences, over 60% detected once. Sequenced material: naive CD4+ and CD8+ T cells sorted from blood, pooled from several donors. These receptors were collected from a pool of human donors in good health; the sample pools cells from several healthy donors. Each CDR3 is given with its conserved first and last residue. The size of a clone is reported for some rows only, either as once, few or many, or as a class for expanded clones.

clone_size: few; j_call: TRBJ1-3; v_call: TRBV19; cdr3_aa: CASTPWAGPGNTIYF
clone_size: few; j_call: TRBJ2-5; v_call: TRBV29-1; cdr3_aa: CSAGRGQETQYF
clone_size: few; j_call: TRBJ1-5; v_call: TRBV19; cdr3_aa: CASSMTGPQPQHF
clone_size: -; j_call: TRBJ1-5; v_call: TRBV27; cdr3_aa: CASASSHSNQPQHF
clone_size: -; j_call: TRBJ2-1; v_call: TRBV5-4; cdr3_aa: CASSLKRGYNEQFF
clone_size: few; j_call: TRBJ2-1; v_call: TRBV19; cdr3_aa: CASRRESSYNEQFF
clone_size: -; j_call: TRBJ2-1; v_call: TRBV20-1; cdr3_aa: CSASSGSGPSYNEQFF
clone_size: few; j_call: TRBJ2-7; v_call: TRBV10-3; cdr3_aa: CAISESGGSYNEQYF
clone_size: -; j_call: TRBJ2-1; v_call: TRBV19; cdr3_aa: CASSEWSSYNEQFF
clone_size: -; j_call: TRBJ2-1; v_call: TRBV7-6; cdr3_aa: CASSLGGSEQFF
clone_size: few; j_call: TRBJ2-7; v_call: TRBV6-1; cdr3_aa: CASSTGPLSYEQYF
clone_size: few; j_call: TRBJ2-1; v_call: TRBV5-4; cdr3_aa: CASSLQGLAGYANEQFF
clone_size: few; j_call: TRBJ1-1; v_call: TRBV6-5; cdr3_aa: CASSYRVNTEAFF
clone_size: -; j_call: TRBJ2-1; v_call: TRBV29-1; cdr3_aa: CSVARQGSINEQFF
clone_size: few; j_call: TRBJ1-2; v_call: TRBV29-1; cdr3_aa: CSVETVDGYTF
clone_size: -; j_call: TRBJ1-2; v_call: TRBV29-1; cdr3_aa: CSVAVSGAYGYTF
clone_size: -; j_call: TRBJ2-1; v_call: TRBV15; cdr3_aa: CATSQGSSYNEQFF
clone_size: -; j_call: TRBJ2-1; v_call: TRBV29-1; cdr3_aa: CSAVAGLEQFF
clone_size: -; j_call: TRBJ1-2; v_call: TRBV4-3; cdr3_aa: CASSQTMGQNYYGYTF
clone_size: -; j_call: TRBJ1-1; v_call: TRBV27; cdr3_aa: CASSLSRPARRDRATEAFF
clone_size: -; j_call: TRBJ1-5; v_call: TRBV6-5; cdr3_aa: CASSYGMGRQPQHF
clone_size: once; j_call: TRBJ1-1; v_call: TRBV12-3/TRBV12-4; cdr3_aa: CASSSGRGYTEAFF